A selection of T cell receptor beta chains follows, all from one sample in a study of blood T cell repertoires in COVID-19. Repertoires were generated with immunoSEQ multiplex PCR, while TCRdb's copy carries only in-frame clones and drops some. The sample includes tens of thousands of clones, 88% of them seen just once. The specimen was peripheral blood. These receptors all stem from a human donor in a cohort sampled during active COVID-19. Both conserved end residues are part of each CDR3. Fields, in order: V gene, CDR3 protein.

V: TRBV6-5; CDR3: CASSWSSNQPQHF
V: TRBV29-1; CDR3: CSTSSGTGDVGLFF
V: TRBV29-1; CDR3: CSARQGTDGEGKNIQYF
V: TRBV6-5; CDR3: CASSYSHGQGNYGYTF
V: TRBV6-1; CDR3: CASSDVSGQGTDTQYF
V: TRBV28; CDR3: CASSTGGRGGTNEKLFF
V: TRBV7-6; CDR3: CASSLGIRVAETQYF
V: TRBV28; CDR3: CASSLSDTEAFF
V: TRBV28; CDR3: CASTSTNQGAGTGELFF
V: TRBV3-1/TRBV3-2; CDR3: CASSQGTSPSEQYF
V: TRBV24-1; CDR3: CATSEIQGPLGEQYF
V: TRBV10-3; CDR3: CAISGTSVTDTQYF
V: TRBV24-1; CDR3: CATSDLQAGGEQYF
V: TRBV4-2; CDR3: CASSQDGQGRRNTIYF
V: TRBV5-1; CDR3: CASSLDGGWETQYF
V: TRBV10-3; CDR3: CAISRDRGNTEAFF
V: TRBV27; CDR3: CASSLGGLTGDDEQFF
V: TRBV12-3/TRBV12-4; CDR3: CASSFRVEQFF
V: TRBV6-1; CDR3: CASSDSTSGGTDTQYF
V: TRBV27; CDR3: CASSPDRVANTIYF
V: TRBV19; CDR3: CASSINRDSGNTIYF
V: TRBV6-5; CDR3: CASSPGQGLSYEQYF
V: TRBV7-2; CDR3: CASSLGAGVNRDTQYF
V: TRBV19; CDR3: CASSPHQGPGELFF
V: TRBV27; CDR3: CASSLEAGVINEQFF
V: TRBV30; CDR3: CAWMRASGANVLTF
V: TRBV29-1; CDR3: CSVVRLGDTEAFF
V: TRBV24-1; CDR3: CATSDSKKSQPQHF
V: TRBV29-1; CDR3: CSVEIHLQETQYF
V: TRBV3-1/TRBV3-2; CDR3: CASSQEGGLASYNEQFF
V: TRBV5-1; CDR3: CASSPTAGGATDTQYF
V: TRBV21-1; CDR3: CASSNYRKNSPLHF
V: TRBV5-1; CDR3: CASSLGGYSNQPQHF
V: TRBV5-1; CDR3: CASSLAGASSEQYF
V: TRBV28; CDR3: CASSLTGAGNIQYF
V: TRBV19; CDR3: CASTLSRSHGYTF
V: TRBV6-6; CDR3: CASQITGSKNIQYF
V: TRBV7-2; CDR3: CASSLTSGSSYEQYF
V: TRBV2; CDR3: CASSAQLAGVREQYF
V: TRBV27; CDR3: CASSPRGRGQRGYTF
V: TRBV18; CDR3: CASSLTRDRMNTEAFF
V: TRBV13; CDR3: CASSTGTENIQYF
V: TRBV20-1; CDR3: CSASRGSGNQPQHF
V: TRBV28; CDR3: CASRGLGDSEQYF
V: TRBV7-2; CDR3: CASSQGQGIYEQYF